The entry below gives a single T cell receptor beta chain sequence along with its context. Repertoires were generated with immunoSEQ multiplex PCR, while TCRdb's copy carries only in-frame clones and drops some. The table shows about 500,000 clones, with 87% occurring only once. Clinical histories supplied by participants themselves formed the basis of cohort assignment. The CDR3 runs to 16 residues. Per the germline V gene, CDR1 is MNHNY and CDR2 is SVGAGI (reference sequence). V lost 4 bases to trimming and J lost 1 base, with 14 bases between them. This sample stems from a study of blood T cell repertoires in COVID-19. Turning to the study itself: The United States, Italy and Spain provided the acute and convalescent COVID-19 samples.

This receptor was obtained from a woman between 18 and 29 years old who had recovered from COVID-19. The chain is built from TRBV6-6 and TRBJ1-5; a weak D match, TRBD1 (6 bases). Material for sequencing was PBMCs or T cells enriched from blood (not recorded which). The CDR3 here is CASSLRQVSSNQPQHF. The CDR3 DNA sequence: TGTGCCAGCAGTTTACGACAGGTCTCGAGCAATCAGCCCCAGCATTTT.